This TCR beta chain was retrieved from a study of patients and donors after allogeneic stem cell transplantation. Between the trimmed V and J ends, which lost 6 bases and 4 bases, there was a span of 15 bases. Looked up from germline, CDR1 is DFQATT and CDR2 is SNEGSKA (reference sequence). The CDR3 is made up of 13 amino acids. TCRdb reprocessed the RT-PCR reads with MiXCR, giving one entry per CDR3 protein. The sample shows fewer than 500,000 distinct CDR3 sequences, 15% to 20% of them seen only once. This clonotype showed up just a few times. Sequenced input: blood, either unsorted or a sorted T cell fraction (not recorded which). J is TRBJ1-1 and V is TRBV20-1; D is ambiguous. This sequence was found in a human donor who was either an allogeneic HSCT recipient or a stem cell or donor lymphocyte infusion donor (not recorded which). It is not recorded whose cells these are; they may come from a transplant donor. The CDR3 bases are TGCAGTGCATCGGGTCCCGGTGGCACTGAAGCTTTCTTT. Protein: CSASGPGGTEAFF.